The rows below give T cell receptor beta chains drawn from one sample of a study of CD8 T cells in Susac syndrome. TCRdb re-analysed the immunoSEQ multiplex PCR reads in MiXCR, keeping a single row per CDR3 protein. The sample includes about 120,000 distinct CDR3 sequences, around 94% of them seen just once. The specimen was CD4+ T cells from PBMCs. The receptors were sampled from a human donor in good health. Both conserved end residues are part of each CDR3. Each record gives: V gene, CDR3 protein.

v_call: TRBV12-3/TRBV12-4; cdr3_aa: CASTSRGLEETQYF
v_call: TRBV6-2/TRBV6-3; cdr3_aa: CASSPQAGGQETQYF
v_call: TRBV30; cdr3_aa: CAWTHTETQYF
v_call: TRBV7-9; cdr3_aa: CASSLNGGIYEQYF
v_call: TRBV12-3/TRBV12-4; cdr3_aa: CASTPPATSGTYEQYF
v_call: TRBV19; cdr3_aa: CASSMTGTVIQETQYF
v_call: TRBV7-9; cdr3_aa: CASSLETATYEQYF
v_call: TRBV20-1; cdr3_aa: CSARGTSLETQYF
v_call: TRBV6-5; cdr3_aa: CASRYHPDGEQYF
v_call: TRBV29-1; cdr3_aa: CSVALASNEQYF
v_call: TRBV4-3; cdr3_aa: CASTQFGATGELFF
v_call: TRBV7-2; cdr3_aa: CASSLVAGGSTGANVLTF
v_call: TRBV5-1; cdr3_aa: CASSPTGGLGETQYF
v_call: TRBV7-2; cdr3_aa: CASSAGDSQQPQHF
v_call: TRBV6-6; cdr3_aa: CASRRGYNEQFF
v_call: TRBV28; cdr3_aa: CASSPYFQGPQPQHF
v_call: TRBV7-3; cdr3_aa: CASSLNNGLRFF
v_call: TRBV6-1; cdr3_aa: CASSSGTGEAFF
v_call: TRBV9; cdr3_aa: CASSARGDTEAFF
v_call: TRBV30; cdr3_aa: CASTTTAGSPLHF
v_call: TRBV2; cdr3_aa: CASSVDVAYNEQFF
v_call: TRBV4-3; cdr3_aa: CASSQDLSEWRTDEQFF
v_call: TRBV4-3; cdr3_aa: CASSQAAVAGRFGEQYF
v_call: TRBV7-9; cdr3_aa: CASSRGLAGEETQYF
v_call: TRBV20-1; cdr3_aa: CSARGQIETQYF
v_call: TRBV12-3/TRBV12-4; cdr3_aa: CASRLAFEQYF
v_call: TRBV20-1; cdr3_aa: CSARQTGQGYNEQFF
v_call: TRBV28; cdr3_aa: CASSPPRDTFNTGELFF
v_call: TRBV19; cdr3_aa: CASTEPQGANYGYTF
v_call: TRBV7-3; cdr3_aa: CASSLSGFEAFF
v_call: TRBV11-1; cdr3_aa: CASSNRRAGAGGEQFF
v_call: TRBV2; cdr3_aa: CASSSTGTLGNEQYF
v_call: TRBV19; cdr3_aa: CASSTGGGQGQETQYF
v_call: TRBV5-1; cdr3_aa: CASSLGTSGRAWNEQFF
v_call: TRBV9; cdr3_aa: CASSVTSAGNEQFF
v_call: TRBV19; cdr3_aa: CASSIGGGRAGANVLTF
v_call: TRBV5-4; cdr3_aa: CASSLGGSAATRYEQYF
v_call: TRBV20-1; cdr3_aa: CSARRPNTEAFF
v_call: TRBV20-1; cdr3_aa: CSARKARGSISGANVLTF
v_call: TRBV5-6; cdr3_aa: CASSLRLAPGELFF
v_call: TRBV20-1; cdr3_aa: CSARDTGGSTDTQYF
v_call: TRBV6-1; cdr3_aa: CASSEGAERTDTQYF
v_call: TRBV2; cdr3_aa: CASSEMRNTIYF
v_call: TRBV6-2/TRBV6-3; cdr3_aa: CASSSPQVPGIF
v_call: TRBV20-1; cdr3_aa: CSARDGASRQETQYF